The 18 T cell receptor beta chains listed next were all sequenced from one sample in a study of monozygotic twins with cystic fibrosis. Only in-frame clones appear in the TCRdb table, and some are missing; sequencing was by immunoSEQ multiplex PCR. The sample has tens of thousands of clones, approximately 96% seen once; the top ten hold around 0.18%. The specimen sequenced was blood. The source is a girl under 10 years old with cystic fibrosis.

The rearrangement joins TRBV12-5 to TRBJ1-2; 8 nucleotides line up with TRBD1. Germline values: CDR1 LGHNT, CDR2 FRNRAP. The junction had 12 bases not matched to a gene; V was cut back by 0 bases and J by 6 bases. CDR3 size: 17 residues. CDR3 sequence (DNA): TGTGCTAGTGGTTTGGTAATAAGGACAGGGCCGGAGGATGGCTACACCTTC. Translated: CASGLVIRTGPEDGYTF.

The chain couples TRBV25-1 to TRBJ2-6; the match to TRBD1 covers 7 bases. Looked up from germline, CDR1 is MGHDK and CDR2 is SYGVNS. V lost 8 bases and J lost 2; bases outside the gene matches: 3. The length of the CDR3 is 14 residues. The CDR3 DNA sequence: TGTGCCAGCGAAACAGGGGCTGGGGCCAACGTCCTGACTTTC. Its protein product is CASETGAGANVLTF.

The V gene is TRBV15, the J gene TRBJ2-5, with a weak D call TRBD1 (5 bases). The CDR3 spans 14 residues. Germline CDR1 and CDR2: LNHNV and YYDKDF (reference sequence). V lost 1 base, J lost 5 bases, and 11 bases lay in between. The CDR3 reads CATSRVGQWETQYF. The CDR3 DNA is TGTGCCACCAGCAGAGTGGGGCAGTGGGAGACCCAGTACTTC.

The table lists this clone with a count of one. CDR3 residues: CASSPNVYNEQFF. The DNA for the CDR3 is TGTGCCAGCAGCCCTAACGTCTACAATGAGCAGTTCTTC. V is TRBV11-2 and J is TRBJ2-1; D is unclear. Germline lookup yields CDR1 SGHAT and CDR2 FQNNGV. CDR3 size: 13 residues. V shed 5 bases and J shed 3 bases, with 8 bases lying between them.

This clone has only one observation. CDR3 protein: CASSGHRGGSEAFF. The CDR3 nucleotides read TGTGCCAGCAGCGGACACAGGGGGGGCTCTGAAGCTTTCTTT. This chain uses TRBV7-8 with TRBJ1-1; 8 bases are shared with TRBD1. CDR3 size: 14 residues. V lost 5 bases and J lost 6; bases outside the gene matches: 8. CDR1 is SGHVS and CDR2 is FQNEAQ in the germline V gene.

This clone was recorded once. The CDR3 sequence: CASSLGVGSGNTIYF. CDR3 nucleotide sequence: TGTGCCAGCAGCTTAGGCGTCGGTTCTGGAAACACCATATATTTT. The chain carries TRBV5-4 and TRBJ1-3; unclear D gene. Trimming took 2 bases from V and 1 from J, leaving 10 bases between them. Germline lookup yields CDR1 SGHNT and CDR2 YYREEE (reference sequence). The CDR3 has 15 amino acids.

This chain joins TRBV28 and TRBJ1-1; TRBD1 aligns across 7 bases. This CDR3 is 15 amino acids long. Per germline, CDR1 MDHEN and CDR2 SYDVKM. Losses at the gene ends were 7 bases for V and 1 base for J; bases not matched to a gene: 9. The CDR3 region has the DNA TGTGCCAGCATCCTCGCGAGACAGGGGAACACTGAAGCTTTCTTT. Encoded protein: CASILARQGNTEAFF. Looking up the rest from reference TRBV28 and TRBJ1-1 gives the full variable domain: DVKVTQSSRYLVKRTGEKVFLECVQDMDHENMFWYRQDPGLGLRLIYFSYDVKMKEKGDIPEGYSVSREKKERFSLILESASTNQTSMYLCASILARQGNTEAFFGQGTRLTVV.

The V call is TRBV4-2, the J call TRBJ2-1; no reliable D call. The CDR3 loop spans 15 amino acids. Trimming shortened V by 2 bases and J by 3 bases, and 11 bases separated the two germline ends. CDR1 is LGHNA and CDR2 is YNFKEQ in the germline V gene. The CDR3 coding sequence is TGTGCCAGCAGCCAATGGACCAGAATCTACAATGAGCAGTTCTTC. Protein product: CASSQWTRIYNEQFF.

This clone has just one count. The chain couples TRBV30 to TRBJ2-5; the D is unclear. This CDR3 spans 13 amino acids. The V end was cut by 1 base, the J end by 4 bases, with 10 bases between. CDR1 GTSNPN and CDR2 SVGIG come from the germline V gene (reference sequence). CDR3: CAWSATSRETQYF. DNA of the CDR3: TGTGCCTGGAGTGCTACCTCTAGAGAGACCCAGTACTTC. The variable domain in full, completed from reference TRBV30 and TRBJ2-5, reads SQTIHQWPATLVQPVGSPLSLECTVEGTSNPNLYWYRQAAGRGLQLLFYSVGIGQISSEVPQNLSASRPQDRQFILSSKKLLLSDSGFYLCAWSATSRETQYFGPGTRLLVL.

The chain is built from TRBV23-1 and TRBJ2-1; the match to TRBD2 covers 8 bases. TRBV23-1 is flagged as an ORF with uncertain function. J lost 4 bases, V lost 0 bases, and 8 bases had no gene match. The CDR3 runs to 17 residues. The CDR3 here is CASSQSPGGAGYNEQFF. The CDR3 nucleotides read TGCGCCAGCAGTCAATCTCCGGGAGGGGCTGGGTACAATGAGCAGTTCTTC.

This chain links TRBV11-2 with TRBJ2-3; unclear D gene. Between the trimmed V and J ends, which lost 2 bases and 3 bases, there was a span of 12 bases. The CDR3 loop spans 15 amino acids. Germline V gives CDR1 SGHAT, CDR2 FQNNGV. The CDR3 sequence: CASSLPPYPTDTQYF. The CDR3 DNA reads TGTGCCAGCAGCTTACCTCCCTACCCAACAGATACGCAGTATTTT. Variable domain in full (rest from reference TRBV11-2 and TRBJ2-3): EAGVAQSPRYKIIEKRQSVAFWCNPISGHATLYWYQQILGQGPKLLIQFQNNGVVDDSQLPKDRFSAERLKGVDSTLKIQPAKLEDSAVYLCASSLPPYPTDTQYFGPGTRLTVL.

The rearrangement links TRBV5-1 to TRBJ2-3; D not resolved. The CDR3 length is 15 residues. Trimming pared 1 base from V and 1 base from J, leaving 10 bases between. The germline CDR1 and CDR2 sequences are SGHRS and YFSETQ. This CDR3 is CASSLTWIRTDTQYF. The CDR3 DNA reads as TGCGCCAGCAGCTTGACCTGGATCCGCACAGATACGCAGTATTTT.

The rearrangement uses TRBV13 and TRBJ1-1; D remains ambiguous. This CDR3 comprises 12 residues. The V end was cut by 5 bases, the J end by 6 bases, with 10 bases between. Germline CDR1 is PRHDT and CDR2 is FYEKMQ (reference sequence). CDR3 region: CASSRYQSEAFF. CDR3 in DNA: TGTGCCAGCAGCCGGTACCAGTCTGAAGCTTTCTTT.

CDR3 protein: CASSRNGQNTGELFF. The CDR3 DNA follows: TGTGCCAGCAGCCGGAACGGACAGAACACCGGGGAGCTGTTTTTT. V is TRBV7-2 and J is TRBJ2-2; a weak D match, TRBD1 (5 bases). Germline CDR1 and CDR2: SGHTA and FQGNSA. V lost 5 bases to trimming and J lost 1 base, with 11 bases between them. The CDR3 spans 15 residues.

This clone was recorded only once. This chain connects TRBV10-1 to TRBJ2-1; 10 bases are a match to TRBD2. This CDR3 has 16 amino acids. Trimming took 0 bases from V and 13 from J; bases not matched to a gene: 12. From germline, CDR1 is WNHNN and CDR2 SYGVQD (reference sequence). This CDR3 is CASSESRTSGPRRQFF. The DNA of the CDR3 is TGCGCCAGCAGTGAGTCTCGGACTAGCGGCCCCCGGAGACAGTTCTTC.

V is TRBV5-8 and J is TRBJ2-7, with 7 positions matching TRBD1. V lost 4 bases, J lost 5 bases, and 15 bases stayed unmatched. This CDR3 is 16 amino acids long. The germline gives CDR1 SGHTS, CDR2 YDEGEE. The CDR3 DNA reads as TGTGCCAGCAGCCCAAGAGCGACAGGGTTCTTCCACGAGCAGTACTTC. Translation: CASSPRATGFFHEQYF.

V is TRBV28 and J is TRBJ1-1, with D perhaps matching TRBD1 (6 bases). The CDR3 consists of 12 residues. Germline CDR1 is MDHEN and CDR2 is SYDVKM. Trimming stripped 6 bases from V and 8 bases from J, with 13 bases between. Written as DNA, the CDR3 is TGTGCCAGCAGCCTGCCTGACAGGGAAGCTTTCTTT. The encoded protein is CASSLPDREAFF.

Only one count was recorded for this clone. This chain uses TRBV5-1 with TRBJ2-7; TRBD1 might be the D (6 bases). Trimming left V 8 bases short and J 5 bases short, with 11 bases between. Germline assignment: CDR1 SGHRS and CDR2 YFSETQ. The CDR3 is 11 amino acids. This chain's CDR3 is CASSDRNEQYF. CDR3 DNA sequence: TGCGCCAGTTCGGACAGAAACGAGCAGTACTTC.